This entry features one T cell receptor beta chain sequence. Its antigen is as yet unknown. This specimen belongs to a study of graft-versus-host responses after intestinal transplantation. The wider study: Recipients got multivisceral, liver-intestinal, or isolated intestinal transplants.

Study-wide findings and caveats: There were GvH clones found in recipient marrow, and some of them appeared first in ileum or blood.

Clones were sequenced by immunoSEQ multiplex PCR, and TCRdb holds only the in-frame ones, with some missing. The sample carries more than 100,000 clones, 80% to 95% recorded once. Germline loops: CDR1 MGHRA, CDR2 YSYEKL. The CDR3 runs 14 residues. Trimming removed 0 bases at V and 11 bases at J, with 16 bases between. The sequences come from unstimulated CD8+ T cells sorted from spleen or lymph node cells, collected before intestinal transplant. V gene TRBV4-1 combines with J gene TRBJ1-1, with D tentatively TRBD1 (6 bases). The clonotype comes from a human donor who received an intestinal transplant. The CDR3 protein is CASSQDGGAQGAFF. Here the CDR3 DNA reads TGCGCCAGCAGCCAAGACGGGGGCGCCCAGGGTGCTTTCTTT.